A selection of T cell receptor beta chains follows, all from one sample in a study of control samples from healthy donors and cancer patients. Clones were sequenced by immunoSEQ multiplex PCR, and TCRdb holds only the in-frame ones, with some missing. This sample has roughly 160,000 clones, with roughly 95% found just once. The sample taken for sequencing was blood. All receptors derive from a young woman in good health. Both conserved end residues are trimmed from each CDR3.

v_gene	j_gene	CDR3aa
TRBV14	TRBJ2-3	ASSQDSPMESFLSDTQY
TRBV20-1	TRBJ2-7	SAGAYEQY
TRBV18	TRBJ1-1	ASSPQGNTEAF
TRBV5-6	TRBJ2-5	ASSLGLAGGLRETQY
TRBV29-1	TRBJ1-2	SAGTATIYGYT
TRBV11-1	TRBJ2-5	ASSKQPSETQY
TRBV12-3/TRBV12-4	TRBJ1-2	ASSSGRIYGYT
TRBV9	TRBJ2-1	ASSTDRGRGEQF
TRBV9	TRBJ1-5	ASSAHTGVDQPQH
TRBV28	TRBJ1-2	ASSAPDGDSGYT